This T cell receptor beta chain is drawn from a study of blood T cell repertoires in COVID-19. Study overall: COVID-19 samples, acute and convalescent, were from the United States, Italy and Spain. T cells, B-cell-depleted T cells, or PBMCs supplied cDNA or gDNA.

Germline-derived CDR1 and CDR2 are SNHLY and FYNNEI. This CDR3 spans 19 amino acids. J was trimmed by 1 base and V by 6 bases; bases with no gene match: 18. This clone was counted only a few times. Study processing details: Counts of nucleated cells, estimated from reference gene primer amplification, were obtained. Profiling relied on immunoSEQ multiplex PCR, and the TCRdb table lists in-frame clones only, not all of them. V and J calls and clone size are given by that table; D and trimming were obtained from the DNA. The table has about 150,000 clones, around 82% seen once. Seattle patients were enrolled while actively infected and followed longitudinally.

The sequenced sample was peripheral blood. This rearrangement joins TRBV2 to TRBJ1-1; TRBD1 matches at 9 bases. This TCR came from a man aged 55 to 70 with COVID-19, enrolled during active disease. This CDR3 reads CASSDLRRGTGRGNTEAFF. In DNA, the CDR3 is TGTGCCAGCAGCGACTTACGGCGCGGGACAGGGAGGGGGAACACTGAAGCTTTCTTT. Based on the CDR3 plus reference TRBV2 and TRBJ1-1, the full variable domain is EPEVTQTPSHQVTQMGQEVILRCVPISNHLYFYWYRQILGQKVEFLVSFYNNEISEKSEIFDDQFSVERPDGSNFTLKIRSTKLEDSAMYFCASSDLRRGTGRGNTEAFFGQGTRLTVV.